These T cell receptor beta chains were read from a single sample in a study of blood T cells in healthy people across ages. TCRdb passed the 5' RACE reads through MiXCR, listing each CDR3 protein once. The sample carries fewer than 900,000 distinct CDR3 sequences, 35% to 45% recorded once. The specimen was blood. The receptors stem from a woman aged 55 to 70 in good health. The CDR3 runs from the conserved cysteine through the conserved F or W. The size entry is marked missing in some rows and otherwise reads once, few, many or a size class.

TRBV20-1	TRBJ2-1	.	CSARDVGADEQFF
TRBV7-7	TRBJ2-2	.	CASSPGGGKVAGELFF
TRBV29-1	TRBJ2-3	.	CSALNRGSTDTQYF
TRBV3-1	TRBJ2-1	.	CASTPVGGLVNYNEQFF
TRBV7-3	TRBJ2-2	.	CASSLMGTSGSRKNTGELFF
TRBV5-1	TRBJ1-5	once	CASSPGFGGGNQPQHF
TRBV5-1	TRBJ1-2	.	CASRTLETSYGYTF
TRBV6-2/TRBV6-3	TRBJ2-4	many	CASSYDGLAKNIQYF
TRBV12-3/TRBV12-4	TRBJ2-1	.	CASSHPTSGRFF
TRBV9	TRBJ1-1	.	CASSADRTMNTEAFF
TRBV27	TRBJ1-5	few	CASSLGRGNQPQHF
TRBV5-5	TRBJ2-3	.	CASSLEFGVLTTDTQYF
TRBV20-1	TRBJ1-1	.	CSARRALNTEAFF
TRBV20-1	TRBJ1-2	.	CSARVTGQGARYGYTF
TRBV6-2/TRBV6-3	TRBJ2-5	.	CASSQQLAGVIETQYF
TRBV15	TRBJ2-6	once	CATSPSSGASGANVLIF
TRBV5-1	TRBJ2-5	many	CASSGSQQETQYF
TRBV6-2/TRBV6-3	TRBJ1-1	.	CASSYRGNLNTEAFF
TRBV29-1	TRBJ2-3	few	CSTSGGAYTDTQYF
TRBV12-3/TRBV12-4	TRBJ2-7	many	CASSPTEFYEQYF
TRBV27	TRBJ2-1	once	CASREQFF
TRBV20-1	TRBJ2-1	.	CSAGGASGSSYNEQFF
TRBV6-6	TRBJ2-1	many	CASSYSTVYNEQFF
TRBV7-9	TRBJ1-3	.	CASSLGSDGNTIYF
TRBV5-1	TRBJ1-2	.	CASSSTGISYGYTF